The 28 T cell receptor beta chains listed next were all sequenced from one sample in a study of blood T cells in healthy people across ages. Combining a sample-barcoded 5' primer with a J-beta primer mix, a second PCR ran for roughly 7 to 12 cycles. TCRdb re-called the 5' RACE reads with MiXCR, one entry per CDR3 protein. The sample holds hundreds of thousands of distinct CDR3 sequences, roughly 50% seen once. The source material was blood. Receptors originate from a man in his forties in good health.

Ten or more counts support this clonotype. The chain employs TRBV5-1 and TRBJ2-3; a possible D gene is TRBD2 (6 bases). Germline V gene sequence: CDR1 SGHRS, CDR2 YFSETQ. Trimming took off 0 bases at V and 4 bases at J, with 9 bases between the two ends. The CDR3 runs to 14 residues. The CDR3 loop is CASSLEPGADTQYF. DNA of the CDR3: TGCGCCAGCAGCTTGGAACCGGGGGCAGATACGCAGTATTTT.

V usage is TRBV20-1 and J usage is TRBJ2-5, with D unresolved. This CDR3 has 13 residues. V was pared by 6 bases and J by 2 bases, with 13 bases between. The germline gives CDR1 DFQATT, CDR2 SNEGSKA (reference sequence). The CDR3 DNA follows: TGCAGTGCGTTCGCTCCTATGCAAGAGACCCAGTACTTC. Residues: CSAFAPMQETQYF.

This clonotype occurred many times. CDR3 amino acids: CASSDSMGGADTQYF. In nucleotides, the CDR3 is TGTGCCAGCAGTGACTCGATGGGGGGGGCGGATACGCAGTATTTT. This chain uses TRBV6-4 with TRBJ2-3; D is perhaps TRBD2 (7 bases). V was trimmed by 0 bases and J by 6 bases, leaving 13 bases between them. CDR1 MRHNA and CDR2 SNTAGT come from the germline V gene. This CDR3 spans 15 amino acids.

The V gene is TRBV12-3 or TRBV12-4, the J gene TRBJ2-1; D unclear. V dropped 3 bases and J dropped 9 bases, with 15 bases sitting between them. This CDR3 has 14 residues. CDR3 DNA: TGTGCCAGCAGTTTTACGGTTGGTTTTGGTGAGCAGTTCTTC. As protein: CASSFTVGFGEQFF.

The chain links TRBV20-1 to TRBJ1-1; a weak D match, TRBD1 (5 bases). V lost 6 bases and J 0 bases, leaving 17 bases between the germline ends. The germline CDR1 and CDR2 sequences are DFQATT and SNEGSKA (reference sequence). The CDR3 runs 15 residues. CDR3 DNA sequence: TGCAGTGCGCTCCCGGGACGGTCGATGAACACTGAAGCTTTCTTT. Its translation is CSALPGRSMNTEAFF.

The CDR3 DNA follows: TGTGCCAGCAAGGGACAACGCTTATCTGGGGCCAACGTCCTGACTTTC. This sequence encodes CASKGQRLSGANVLTF. This sequence joins TRBV6-5 and TRBJ2-6, with a possible D match to TRBD1 (6 bases). Trimming left V 7 bases short and J 1 base short, with 14 bases between. This CDR3 has 16 amino acids. Germline CDR1 is MNHEY and CDR2 is SVGAGI.

This clonotype was seen repeatedly, ten times or more. The gene calls are TRBV20-1 and TRBJ2-3; 9 bases are shared with TRBD2. The CDR3 is 17 amino acids. V shed 1 base and J 2 bases; nucleotides not matched to a gene: 10. Per germline, CDR1 DFQATT and CDR2 SNEGSKA (reference sequence). CDR3 sequence (DNA): TGCAGTGCTAGAGGGCTAGCGGGGATACTAACCACAGATACGCAGTATTTT. It yields the protein CSARGLAGILTTDTQYF.

The chain employs TRBV7-2 and TRBJ2-7; D remains ambiguous. The DNA end is a closer match to TRBJ2-1, so the J assignment may be wrong. Germline CDR1 reads SGHTA; CDR2 reads FQGNSA. The CDR3 is made up of 12 amino acids. CDR3 in amino acids: CASSLDGFGQFF. Written as DNA, the CDR3 is TGTGCCAGCAGCTTAGATGGGTTTGGGCAGTTCTTC.

This clonotype was seen a single time. The chain employs TRBV7-2 and TRBJ1-5; no reliable D call. Trimming pared 5 bases from V and 0 bases from J, leaving 14 bases between. Per germline, CDR1 SGHTA and CDR2 FQGNSA. This CDR3 has 16 residues. The CDR3, as DNA: TGTGCCAGCAGCCTCACCGGGCGAACTAGCAATCAGCCCCAGCATTTT. Protein: CASSLTGRTSNQPQHF.

This clonotype was detected only once. This chain joins TRBV28 and TRBJ1-4, with a tentative D call TRBD1 (6 bases). Trimming took 3 bases from V and 4 from J, leaving 15 bases between them. Germline loops: CDR1 MDHEN, CDR2 SYDVKM. The CDR3 covers 16 residues. This CDR3 is CASSFGGTGYNEKLFF. The CDR3 nucleotides read TGTGCCAGCAGTTTCGGGGGAACAGGGTATAATGAAAAACTGTTTTTT.

This sequence joins TRBV11-3 and TRBJ2-1; no clear D. This CDR3 contains 13 residues. The germline V gene has CDR1 SGHNT and CDR2 YENEEA. Trimming left V 5 bases short and J 5 bases short, with 10 bases between. CDR3 bases: TGTGCCAGCAGCCTCACCCAGAACAATGAGCAGTTCTTC. It translates to CASSLTQNNEQFF.

This sequence joins TRBV5-1 and TRBJ1-4; D remains ambiguous. Germline V gene lookup returns CDR1 SGHRS and CDR2 YFSETQ. With 4 bases removed from V and 8 bases from J, the gap between germline ends came to 12 bases. The CDR3 covers 13 residues. DNA for the CDR3: TGCGCCAGCAGCCCAGAAGACGGAGAAAAACTGTTTTTT. The encoded protein is CASSPEDGEKLFF.

This clonotype came up a few times. J is TRBJ2-7 and V is TRBV27, with TRBD2 matching 9 bases. The CDR3 covers 16 residues. The V and J ends lost 6 bases and 7 bases, in that order; junction bases with no gene match: 16. From germline, CDR1 is MNHEY and CDR2 SMNVEV (reference sequence). The CDR3 bases are TGTGCCAGCAGCCCATACGCTAGCGGGGAGCCCCGAGAGCAGTACTTC. Translated: CASSPYASGEPREQYF.

Worth noting for this clonotype: A much larger clone differs from this one at a single base, so this may be a read error. The chain joins TRBV6-4 to TRBJ2-7; TRBD1 might be the D (6 bases). The V end lost 5 bases, the J end lost 7 bases, and 21 bases lay between the germline ends. The CDR3 spans 15 residues. Looked up from germline, CDR1 is MRHNA and CDR2 is SNTAGT. The DNA for the CDR3 is TGTGCCAGCAGTAAATGGCAGGGGTCTTACAATGAGCAGTACTTC. Residues: CASSKWQGSYNEQYF.

This clonotype appeared a few times. V gene TRBV10-3 combines with J gene TRBJ2-5; 7 bases are shared with TRBD1. Trimming cost V 3 bases and J 4 bases; bases outside gene matches: 5. The germline V gene encodes CDR1 ENHRY and CDR2 SYGVKD. The CDR3 runs 14 residues. The CDR3 nucleotides read TGTGCCATCAGTGAACCGACAGGGTCAGAGACCCAGTACTTC. Protein: CAISEPTGSETQYF.

The V call is TRBV6-5, the J call TRBJ2-7; D is ambiguous. Trimming took 5 bases from V and 3 from J, leaving 14 bases between them. This CDR3 contains 14 residues. Looked up from germline, CDR1 is MNHEY and CDR2 is SVGAGI. CDR3: CASSSRTAGYEQYF. The CDR3 DNA reads TGTGCCAGCAGTAGTCGGACGGCAGGCTACGAGCAGTACTTC.

A few counts support this clonotype. The genes are TRBV12-3 or TRBV12-4 and TRBJ2-1; D may be TRBD1 or TRBD2 (7 bases each). The germline V and J ends were trimmed by 3 bases and 10 bases, with 16 bases remaining between them. The CDR3 covers 14 residues. In nucleotides, the CDR3 is TGTGCCAGCAGTTTGGGAGGGACAGCCTCAGAGCAGTTCTTC. Translating it yields CASSLGGTASEQFF.

This sequence joins TRBV20-1 and TRBJ1-1; D call uncertain. This CDR3 has 13 residues. Germline V gives CDR1 DFQATT, CDR2 SNEGSKA (reference sequence). V dropped 3 bases and J dropped 0 bases, with 8 bases sitting between them. The CDR3 DNA follows: TGCAGTGCTAGCTACACTCTGAACACTGAAGCTTTCTTT. Its translation: CSASYTLNTEAFF.

This rearrangement joins TRBV7-2 to TRBJ2-3; 7 bases match TRBD2. The CDR3 contains 16 residues. The germline gives CDR1 SGHTA, CDR2 FQGNSA. V shed 1 base and J 2 bases; nucleotides not matched to a gene: 6. CDR3 nucleotides: TGTGCCAGCAGCTTAGTCGCGGGAGAGAACACAGATACGCAGTATTTT. It translates to CASSLVAGENTDTQYF.

At least ten counts were recorded for this clonotype. The chain carries TRBV28 and TRBJ2-5, with D possibly matching TRBD1 (5 bases). Germline assignment: CDR1 MDHEN and CDR2 SYDVKM. This CDR3 has 15 amino acids. Trimming stripped 2 bases from V and 1 base from J, with 11 bases between. As DNA, the CDR3 is TGTGCCAGCAGTTTAATGACAGTACTCCAAGAGACCCAGTACTTC. Translating gives CASSLMTVLQETQYF. Drawing the rest from reference TRBV28 and TRBJ2-5, the complete variable domain is DVKVTQSSRYLVKRTGEKVFLECVQDMDHENMFWYRQDPGLGLRLIYFSYDVKMKEKGDIPEGYSVSREKKERFSLILESASTNQTSMYLCASSLMTVLQETQYFGPGTRLLVL.

The sample holds a few counts of this clonotype. The J gene is TRBJ2-5, the V gene TRBV12-3 or TRBV12-4, with 9 bases lining up with TRBD2. The CDR3 consists of 16 residues. Losses at the gene ends were 1 base for V and 5 bases for J; bases not matched to a gene: 8. The CDR3 loop reads CASSLGVSGSRETQYF. CDR3 sequence (DNA): TGTGCCAGCAGTTTAGGTGTTAGCGGGAGTAGGGAGACCCAGTACTTC.

The chain couples TRBV5-1 to TRBJ1-5, with TRBD1 matching over 7 bases. J was trimmed by 4 bases and V by 0 bases; bases with no gene match: 4. Per germline, CDR1 SGHRS and CDR2 YFSETQ. The CDR3 length is 15 residues. CDR3 loop: CASSLVAGGNQPQHF. CDR3 DNA: TGCGCCAGCAGCTTGGTTGCAGGGGGAAATCAGCCCCAGCATTTT.

J is TRBJ2-7 and V is TRBV19, with 7 bases lining up with TRBD2. Germline CDR1 is LNHDA and CDR2 is SQIVND (reference sequence). The CDR3 is made up of 16 amino acids. V was pared by 5 bases and J by 1 base, with 11 bases of the junction left unmatched. The CDR3 loop is CASSLFGGGPSYEQYF. Here the CDR3 DNA reads TGTGCCAGTAGTCTTTTTGGGGGAGGGCCGTCCTACGAGCAGTACTTC.

The chain employs TRBV30 and TRBJ2-3; possibly TRBD1 for D (5 bases). This CDR3 has 13 residues. Germline lookup yields CDR1 GTSNPN and CDR2 SVGIG (reference sequence). Trimming removed 0 bases from V and 2 bases from J, with 6 bases in between. CDR3 protein: CAWSVGHTDTQYF. The CDR3 nucleotides are TGTGCCTGGAGTGTGGGGCACACAGATACGCAGTATTTT.

This sequence joins TRBV27 and TRBJ2-7; 9 nucleotides line up with TRBD2. Germline trimming cut 6 bases from V and 1 base from J; bases unmatched to any gene: 10. CDR3 size: 16 residues. Germline loops: CDR1 MNHEY, CDR2 SMNVEV (reference sequence). Written as DNA, the CDR3 is TGTGCCAGCAGAACCATTAGCGGGAGCCGGTCCTACGAGCAGTACTTC. Its protein product is CASRTISGSRSYEQYF.

The gene calls are TRBV5-6 and TRBJ2-2, with D tentatively TRBD2 (5 bases). V was clipped by 0 bases and J by 5 bases, with 20 bases between them. Looked up from germline, CDR1 is SGHDT and CDR2 is YYEEEE. The CDR3 contains 18 residues. The CDR3 reads CASSLGVGQEVATGELFF. DNA for the CDR3: TGTGCCAGCAGCTTGGGAGTTGGGCAGGAGGTCGCGACCGGGGAGCTGTTTTTT. The full variable domain, completed using reference TRBV5-6 and TRBJ2-2, is DAGVTQSPTHLIKTRGQQVTLRCSPKSGHDTVSWYQQALGQGPQFIFQYYEEEERQRGNFPDRFSGHQFPNYSSELNVNALLLGDSALYLCASSLGVGQEVATGELFFGEGSRLTVL.

V is TRBV5-6 and J is TRBJ2-6; no clear D gene. This CDR3 contains 17 residues. V was trimmed by 0 bases and J by 0 bases, leaving 10 bases between them. Per germline, CDR1 SGHDT and CDR2 YYEEEE. CDR3 coding DNA: TGTGCCAGCAGCTTGGCTCGGAGAGTCTCTGGGGCCAACGTCCTGACTTTC. Translating gives CASSLARRVSGANVLTF.

There are a few counts of this clonotype. Here the CDR3 reads CAISRGTDRGSYEQYF. The CDR3 coding sequence is TGTGCCATCAGCCGGGGGACCGACAGGGGGTCCTACGAGCAGTACTTC. The genes are TRBV10-3 and TRBJ2-7, with 9 bases that match TRBD1. With V trimmed by 6 bases and J by 1 base, 10 bases remained unmatched. This CDR3 comprises 16 residues. CDR1 is ENHRY, CDR2 SYGVKD, per germline.